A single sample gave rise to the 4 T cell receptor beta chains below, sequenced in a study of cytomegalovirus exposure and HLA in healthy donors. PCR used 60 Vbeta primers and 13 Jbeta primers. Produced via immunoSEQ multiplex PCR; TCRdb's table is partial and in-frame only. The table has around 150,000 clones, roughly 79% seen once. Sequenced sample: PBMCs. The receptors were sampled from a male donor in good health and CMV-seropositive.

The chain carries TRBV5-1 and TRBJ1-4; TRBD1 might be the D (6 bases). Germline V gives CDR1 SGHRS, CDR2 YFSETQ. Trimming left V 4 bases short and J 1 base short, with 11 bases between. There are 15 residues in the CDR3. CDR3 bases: TGCGCCAGCAGCCTGACAGGACTAACTAATGAAAAACTGTTTTTT. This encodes CASSLTGLTNEKLFF.

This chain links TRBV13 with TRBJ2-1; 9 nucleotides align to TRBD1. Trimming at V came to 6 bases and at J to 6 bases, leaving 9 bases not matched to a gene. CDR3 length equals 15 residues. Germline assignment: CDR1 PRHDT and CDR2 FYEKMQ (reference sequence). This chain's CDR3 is CASSSGQGYTNEQFF. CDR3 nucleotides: TGTGCCAGCAGTTCGGGACAGGGCTACACCAATGAGCAGTTCTTC.

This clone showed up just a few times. CDR3 DNA: TGTGCCAGCAGTGAAGCTACAGGGGAGGCTACGAACACTGAAGCTTTCTTT. Protein sequence: CASSEATGEATNTEAFF. The V gene is TRBV2, the J gene TRBJ1-1; 7 bases agree with TRBD1. Germline V CDR1 and CDR2: SNHLY, FYNNEI. Losses at the gene ends were 0 bases for V and 1 base for J; bases not matched to a gene: 8. The CDR3 covers 17 residues.

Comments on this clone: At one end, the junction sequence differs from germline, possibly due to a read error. The CDR3 sequence is CASSSGTDYGF. In nucleotides, the CDR3 is TGTGCCAGCAGCAGCGGGACGGATTATGGATTC. This sequence joins TRBV7-9 and TRBJ2-7; 7 positions agree with TRBD2. Germline lookup yields CDR1 SEHNR and CDR2 FQNEAQ (reference sequence). The CDR3 sequence is 11 residues long.